This record looks at one TCR beta chain sequence and its context. Its specificity is not known. These data are taken from a study of CXCR3-negative and CXCR3-positive naive CD8 T cells. Germline-derived CDR1 and CDR2 are LNHDA and SQIVND (reference sequence). The CDR3 runs 12 residues. General observations from the study: Naive cells, whether CXCR3-negative or CXCR3-positive, had similar TRBV-TRBJ usage, while memory cells differed. When CXCR3-positive naive cells were set against CXCR3-negative naive cells, the former had more hydrophobic TRB CDR3s.

The method, 5' RACE with UMI labels, was used to prepare the TRB cDNA libraries. Reanalyzing the 5' RACE reads, TCRdb keeps one entry per CDR3 protein, without DNA. The repertoire table contains about 150,000 distinct CDR3 sequences. The receptor's source is a human donor in good health. Some clones in this sample may be carry-over from other donors' samples. The V call is TRBV19, the J call TRBJ1-2; the D call of TRBD1 rests on TCRdb alone, since no DNA is present to check it. The sample consisted of naive CXCR3+ CD8+ T cells from blood. Subset described: CD45RO-CCR7+CD27+CD95- naive CD8+ T cells expressing CXCR3 (TNR3+). CDR3 sequence: CASTRVNYGYTF.